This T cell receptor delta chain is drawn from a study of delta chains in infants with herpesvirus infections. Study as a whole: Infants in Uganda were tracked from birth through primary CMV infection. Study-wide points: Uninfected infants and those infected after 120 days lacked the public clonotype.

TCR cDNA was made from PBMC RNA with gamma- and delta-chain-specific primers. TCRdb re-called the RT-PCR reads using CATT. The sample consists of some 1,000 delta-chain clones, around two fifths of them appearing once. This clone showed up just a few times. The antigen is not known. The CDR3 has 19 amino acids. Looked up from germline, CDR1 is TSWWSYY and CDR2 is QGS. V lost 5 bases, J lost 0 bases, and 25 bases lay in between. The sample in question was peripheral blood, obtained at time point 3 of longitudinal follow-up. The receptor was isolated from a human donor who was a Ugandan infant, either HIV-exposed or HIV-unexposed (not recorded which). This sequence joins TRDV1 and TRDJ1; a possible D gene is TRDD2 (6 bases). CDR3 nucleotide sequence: TGTGCTCTTGGGCAACCTACTCCTACCTTGTACTTGTACACCGATAAACTCATCTTT. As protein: CALGQPTPTLYLYTDKLIF.